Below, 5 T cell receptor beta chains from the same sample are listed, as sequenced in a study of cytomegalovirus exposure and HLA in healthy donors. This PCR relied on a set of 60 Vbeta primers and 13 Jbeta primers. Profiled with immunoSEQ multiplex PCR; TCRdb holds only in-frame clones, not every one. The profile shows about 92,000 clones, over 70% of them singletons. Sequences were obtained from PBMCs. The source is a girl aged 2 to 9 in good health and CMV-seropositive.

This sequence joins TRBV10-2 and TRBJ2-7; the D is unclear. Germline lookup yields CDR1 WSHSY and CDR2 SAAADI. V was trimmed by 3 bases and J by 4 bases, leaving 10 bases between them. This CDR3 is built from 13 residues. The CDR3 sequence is CASSDLYLYEQYF. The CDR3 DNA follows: TGCGCCAGCAGTGATCTCTACCTTTACGAGCAGTACTTC.

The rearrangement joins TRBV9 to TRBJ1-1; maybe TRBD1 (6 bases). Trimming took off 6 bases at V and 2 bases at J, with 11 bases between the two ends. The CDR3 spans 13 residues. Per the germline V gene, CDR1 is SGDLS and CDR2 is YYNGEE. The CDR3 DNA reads TGTGCCAGCAACTCACAGGGAAACACTGAAGCTTTCTTT. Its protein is CASNSQGNTEAFF.

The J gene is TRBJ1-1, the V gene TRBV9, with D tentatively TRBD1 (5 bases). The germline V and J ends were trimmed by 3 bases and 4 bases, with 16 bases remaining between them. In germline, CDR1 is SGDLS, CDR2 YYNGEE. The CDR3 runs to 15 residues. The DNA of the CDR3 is TGTGCCAGCAGCGCAGGAGGGGAGATAGGCACTGAAGCTTTCTTT. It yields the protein CASSAGGEIGTEAFF.

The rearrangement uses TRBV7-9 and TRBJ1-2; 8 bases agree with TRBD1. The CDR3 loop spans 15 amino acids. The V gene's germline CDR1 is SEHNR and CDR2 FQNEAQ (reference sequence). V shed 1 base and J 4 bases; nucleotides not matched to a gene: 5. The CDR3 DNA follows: TGTGCCAGCAGCTTAGATTTCGGGACAGGCTATGGCTACACCTTC. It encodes CASSLDFGTGYGYTF.

The CDR3 loop is CASSATVSGTGELFF. The CDR3 nucleotides are TGTGCCAGCAGCGCGACGGTTTCGGGCACCGGGGAGCTGTTTTTT. The chain joins TRBV9 to TRBJ2-2; D gene unclear. Germline CDR1 is SGDLS and CDR2 is YYNGEE. The length of the CDR3 is 15 residues. Trimming removed 3 bases from V and 4 bases from J, with 13 bases in between.